The 28 T cell receptor beta chains below all came from one sample that was sequenced in a study of blood T cell repertoires in COVID-19. Clones were sequenced by immunoSEQ multiplex PCR, and TCRdb holds only the in-frame ones, with some missing. The data contain approximately 200,000 clones, approximately 83% of them singletons. The sequenced sample was PBMCs or T cells enriched from blood (not recorded which). The receptors here all came from a man between 35 and 55 years old who had recovered from COVID-19.

The genes are TRBV5-4 and TRBJ1-1; 7 nucleotides agree with TRBD1. J lost 6 bases, V lost 0 bases, and 5 bases had no gene match. This CDR3 comprises 14 residues. Germline CDR1 SGHNT, CDR2 YYREEE (reference sequence). The CDR3 sequence: CASSLGGGSSEAFF. CDR3 DNA: TGTGCCAGCAGCTTGGGAGGGGGCAGCTCTGAAGCTTTCTTT.

This clone was seen only once. This chain uses TRBV4-2 with TRBJ2-2, with TRBD2 matching 8 bases. Germline V CDR1 and CDR2: LGHNA, YNFKEQ. V dropped 0 bases and J dropped 6; count of bases not matched to a gene: 12. The CDR3 runs 18 residues. The CDR3, as DNA: TGTGCCAGCAGCCAAGATCGGGCTAGCGGGTATCGTCCCGGGGAGCTGTTTTTT. It codes for CASSQDRASGYRPGELFF.

The V gene is TRBV2, the J gene TRBJ2-3; D perhaps matches TRBD2 (5 bases). The V end was cut by 4 bases, the J end by 2 bases, with 10 bases between. Germline V gene sequence: CDR1 SNHLY, CDR2 FYNNEI. The CDR3 contains 14 residues. The CDR3 region is CASSAQRFTDTQYF. The CDR3 nucleotides are TGTGCCAGCAGTGCCCAGCGGTTCACAGATACGCAGTATTTT.

The rearrangement links TRBV25-1 to TRBJ1-2; 8 bases fit TRBD1. The CDR3 sequence is 15 residues long. Germline CDR1 is MGHDK and CDR2 is SYGVNS. The V gene end was trimmed by 4 bases and the J gene end by 1 base; junction bases not matched to a gene: 5. In DNA, the CDR3 is TGTGCCAGCAGTGTAGGACAGGGCCTTAACTATGGCTACACCTTC. Its translation: CASSVGQGLNYGYTF.

V is TRBV15 and J is TRBJ1-1; D is perhaps TRBD1 (6 bases). CDR3 length: 13 residues. Deletions cut 8 bases from V and 1 base from J, with 11 bases between. Germline CDR1 and CDR2: LNHNV and YYDKDF (reference sequence). CDR3 loop: CATSVRGNTEAFF. The CDR3 DNA reads TGTGCCACCTCGGTCAGGGGGAACACTGAAGCTTTCTTT.

This clone has only a few counts. The CDR3 DNA is TGTGCCAGCAGCCCGGGGGGGAGCACTGAAGCTTTCTTT. The encoded protein is CASSPGGSTEAFF. The rearrangement links TRBV6-5 to TRBJ1-1, with D possibly matching TRBD1 (5 bases). CDR1 and CDR2 from the germline V gene are MNHEY and SVGAGI. The CDR3 consists of 13 residues. Trimming pared 6 bases from V and 4 bases from J, leaving 12 bases between.

This rearrangement joins TRBV12-3 or TRBV12-4 to TRBJ2-1, with a tentative D call TRBD1 (6 bases). This CDR3 contains 13 residues. Trimming stripped 9 bases from V and 8 bases from J, with 17 bases between. The CDR3 reads CASDDGPGDEQFF. The CDR3 nucleotides read TGTGCCAGTGACGATGGGCCAGGGGATGAGCAGTTCTTC.

J is TRBJ2-3 and V is TRBV28, with TRBD2 matching over 10 bases. Germline-derived CDR1 and CDR2 are MDHEN and SYDVKM. Trimming removed 8 bases from V and 2 bases from J; junction bases left unmatched: 4. This CDR3 comprises 14 residues. DNA of the CDR3: TGTGCCAGCGGAAGCGGGGGGGACACAGATACGCAGTATTTT. It codes for CASGSGGDTDTQYF.

The table lists this clone with a count of one. J is TRBJ1-1 and V is TRBV7-9, with a possible D match to TRBD1 (5 bases). CDR3 size: 14 residues. Trimming shortened V by 7 bases and J by 1 base, and 13 bases separated the two germline ends. Per the germline V gene, CDR1 is SEHNR and CDR2 is FQNEAQ (reference sequence). CDR3 in amino acids: CASIKQGRNTEAFF. In DNA, the CDR3 is TGTGCCAGCATCAAGCAGGGAAGGAACACTGAAGCTTTCTTT.

This clone was observed a few times. This chain uses TRBV28 with TRBJ2-4; D remains unclear. The length of the CDR3 is 17 residues. Germline CDR1 MDHEN, CDR2 SYDVKM. V dropped 3 bases and J dropped 0 bases, with 15 bases sitting between them. The CDR3 nucleotides are TGTGCCAGCAGTTTCGACTCCCCCGACGGAGCCAAAAACATTCAGTACTTC. Protein: CASSFDSPDGAKNIQYF.

This clone was detected once. CDR3 protein: CASRLTGTGSGELFF. CDR3 sequence (DNA): TGTGCCAGCAGACTCACCGGGACAGGGTCCGGGGAGCTGTTTTTT. The chain is built from TRBV5-6 and TRBJ2-2, with 9 bases aligning to TRBD1. The germline CDR1 and CDR2 sequences are SGHDT and YYEEEE. This CDR3 comprises 15 residues. V was pared by 5 bases and J by 6 bases, with 8 bases of the junction left unmatched.

The genes are TRBV28 and TRBJ1-5; D uncertain. This CDR3 contains 16 residues. V was clipped by 5 bases and J by 0 bases, with 14 bases between them. Germline V gene sequence: CDR1 MDHEN, CDR2 SYDVKM. CDR3: CASSPGRRSSNQPQHF. CDR3 nucleotides: TGTGCCAGCAGTCCCGGCCGGAGGAGTAGCAATCAGCCCCAGCATTTT.

As concerns this clone: An end of the junction does not agree with germline; a read error may underlie this. Other nucleotide sequences from this sample produce the same CDR3. The CDR3 sequence is CASSLGLAGDATQYF. The CDR3 coding sequence is TGTGCCAGCAGCCTCGGACTAGCGGGGGACGCCACGCAATATTTT. The V call is TRBV3-1 (or the pseudogene TRBV3-2), the J call TRBJ2-3; 13 nucleotides agree with TRBD2. The CDR3 runs 15 residues. The V gene's germline CDR1 is LGHDT and CDR2 YNNKEL (reference sequence).

V and J are TRBV20-1 and TRBJ1-2; D might be TRBD1 (6 bases). The CDR3 is 15 amino acids. In germline, CDR1 is DFQATT, CDR2 SNEGSKA (reference sequence). Trimming took off 3 bases at V and 2 bases at J, with 16 bases between the two ends. In DNA, the CDR3 is TGCAGTGCTAGTAACTCTCCCCAGGGGAACTATGGCTACACCTTC. Protein sequence: CSASNSPQGNYGYTF.

A few counts support this clone. The chain links TRBV5-1 to TRBJ2-5, with 9 nucleotides matching TRBD2. Germline V gives CDR1 SGHRS, CDR2 YFSETQ. The trim removed 4 bases at V and 1 base at J, leaving 8 bases unmatched. This CDR3 is 16 amino acids long. The CDR3 spells CASSEGTSLSQETQYF. The DNA for the CDR3 is TGCGCCAGCAGCGAGGGGACTAGCCTATCCCAAGAGACCCAGTACTTC.

The chain combines TRBV10-3 with TRBJ2-1; 14 bases align to TRBD2. The CDR3 runs 14 residues. Germline values: CDR1 ENHRY, CDR2 SYGVKD. V lost 10 bases, J lost 9 bases, and 8 bases stayed unmatched. The CDR3 region is CATKTSGGATEQFF. CDR3 DNA: TGTGCCACCAAGACTAGCGGGGGGGCCACTGAGCAGTTCTTC.

V gene TRBV6-5 combines with J gene TRBJ1-1, with a possible D match to TRBD1 (5 bases). Germline CDR1 reads MNHEY; CDR2 reads SVGAGI. Trimming removed 2 bases at V and 5 bases at J, with 12 bases between. The CDR3 sequence is 14 residues long. The CDR3 is CASSYSGGRTEAFF. Written as DNA, the CDR3 is TGTGCCAGCAGTTACAGCGGGGGGAGGACTGAAGCTTTCTTT.

This chain links TRBV5-8 with TRBJ1-2; 8 positions agree with TRBD1. Losses at the gene ends were 1 base for V and 3 bases for J; bases not matched to a gene: 14. Germline lookup yields CDR1 SGHTS and CDR2 YDEGEE. This CDR3 contains 18 residues. The CDR3 spells CASSLYFLWQGADYGYTF. The CDR3 DNA follows: TGTGCCAGCAGCTTGTATTTTTTGTGGCAGGGGGCGGACTATGGCTACACCTTC.

This chain uses TRBV11-2 with TRBJ2-5, with D unresolved. The ends were cut back, 0 bases at V and 1 base at J, with 15 bases in the middle. Germline V gene lookup returns CDR1 SGHAT and CDR2 FQNNGV. The CDR3 runs 17 residues. In nucleotides, the CDR3 is TGTGCCAGCAGCTTAGATGGGTGGTCGACAATCCAAGAGACCCAGTACTTC. Its translation is CASSLDGWSTIQETQYF.

This clone was observed a handful of times. V gene TRBV19 combines with J gene TRBJ1-3; 8 bases match TRBD1. CDR1 LNHDA and CDR2 SQIVND come from the germline V gene (reference sequence). With 7 bases clipped from V and 6 bases from J, the junction kept 8 bases outside the gene matches. This CDR3 region has 14 residues. CDR3 nucleotides: TGTGCCAGTACCTCGGACAGGGCGAAAAACACCATATATTTT. The encoded protein is CASTSDRAKNTIYF.

V and J are TRBV6-5 and TRBJ1-2; 7 nucleotides align to TRBD1. This CDR3 comprises 16 residues. The V and J ends lost 2 bases and 6 bases, in that order; junction bases with no gene match: 12. Germline V gene sequence: CDR1 MNHEY, CDR2 SVGAGI. The CDR3 DNA sequence: TGTGCCAGCAGTTACACTAACAGGGGAAAAGTGGATGGCTACACCTTC. Amino acids: CASSYTNRGKVDGYTF.

Here the CDR3 DNA reads TGTGCCAGTAGTATAAACTTCCTGAATAATGAAAAACTGTTTTTT. Protein: CASSINFLNNEKLFF. This chain connects TRBV19 to TRBJ1-4; no reliable D call. Germline V CDR1 and CDR2: LNHDA, SQIVND (reference sequence). There are 15 residues in the CDR3. Trimming took off 2 bases at V and 4 bases at J, with 11 bases between the two ends.

The chain employs TRBV4-1 and TRBJ1-5; D ambiguous. V gave up 0 bases and J gave up 2 bases, with 14 bases separating them. CDR3 length: 17 amino acids. CDR1 is MGHRA, CDR2 YSYEKL, per germline. The CDR3 bases are TGCGCCAGCAGCCAAGATGTTGCGGTGGCTGGCAATCAGCCCCAGCATTTT. Translated, it gives CASSQDVAVAGNQPQHF.

The chain links TRBV7-8 to TRBJ1-2, with D tentatively TRBD1 (5 bases). The CDR3 runs 15 residues. The germline gives CDR1 SGHVS, CDR2 FQNEAQ. Trimming cost V 0 bases and J 2 bases, with 10 bases left between them. The CDR3 bases are TGTGCCAGCAGCTTAGCAGGGGTAGGGAACTATGGCTACACCTTC. Residues: CASSLAGVGNYGYTF.

CDR3 region: CASTGHSEAFF. In nucleotides, the CDR3 is TGTGCCAGCACCGGCCACAGTGAAGCTTTCTTT. The chain uses TRBV6-5 and TRBJ1-1; D not resolved. The CDR3 has 11 amino acids. Germline loops: CDR1 MNHEY, CDR2 SVGAGI. V was trimmed by 7 bases and J by 7 bases, leaving 10 bases between them.

This chain uses TRBV5-4 with TRBJ1-1; D possibly corresponds to TRBD1 (5 bases). Trimming stripped 1 base from V and 7 bases from J, with 8 bases between. This CDR3 region has 12 residues. Germline V gene lookup returns CDR1 SGHNT and CDR2 YYREEE (reference sequence). The DNA for the CDR3 is TGTGCCAGCAGCTTGTTCGGGGGTGAAGCTTTCTTT. It codes for CASSLFGGEAFF.

This chain links TRBV6-6 with TRBJ2-7; perhaps TRBD2 as D (6 bases). The V end was cut by 2 bases, the J end by 0 bases, with 11 bases between. CDR3 length: 15 amino acids. CDR1 is MNHNY and CDR2 is SVGAGI in the germline V gene (reference sequence). CDR3 loop: CASSYKGGPSYEQYF. The DNA for the CDR3 is TGTGCCAGCAGTTACAAAGGAGGGCCCTCCTACGAGCAGTACTTC.

This clone was picked up one time. The V gene is TRBV18, the J gene TRBJ2-2, with D hard to call. Deletions cut 2 bases from V and 7 bases from J, with 8 bases between. This CDR3 comprises 13 residues. Germline CDR1 and CDR2: KGHSH and LQKENI. The CDR3 is CASSPSRSGELFF. In DNA form, the CDR3 reads TGTGCCAGCTCACCATCGAGAAGCGGGGAGCTGTTTTTT. Drawing the rest from reference TRBV18 and TRBJ2-2, the complete variable domain is NAGVMQNPRHLVRRRGQEARLRCSPMKGHSHVYWYRQLPEEGLKFMVYLQKENIIDESGMPKERFSAEFPKEGPSILRIQQVVRGDSAAYFCASSPSRSGELFFGEGSRLTVL.